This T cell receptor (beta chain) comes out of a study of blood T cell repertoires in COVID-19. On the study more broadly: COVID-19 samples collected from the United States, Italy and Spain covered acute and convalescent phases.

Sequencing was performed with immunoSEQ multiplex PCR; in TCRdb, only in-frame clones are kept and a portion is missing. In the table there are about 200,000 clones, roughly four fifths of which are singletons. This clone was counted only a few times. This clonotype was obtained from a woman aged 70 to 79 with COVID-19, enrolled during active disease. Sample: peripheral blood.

The CDR3 protein is CATSRDRGSSYEQYF. As DNA, the CDR3 is TGTGCCACCAGCAGGGACAGGGGTTCCTCCTACGAGCAGTACTTC. This sequence joins TRBV15 and TRBJ2-7, with 9 nucleotides matching TRBD1. V lost 3 bases to trimming and J lost 0 bases; unmatched junction nucleotides: 3. This CDR3 is 15 amino acids long. Germline V CDR1 and CDR2: LNHNV, YYDKDF (reference sequence).